A selection of T cell receptor beta chains follows, all from one sample in a study of cytomegalovirus exposure and HLA in healthy donors. The protocol was immunoSEQ multiplex PCR, while the TCRdb copy is restricted to in-frame clones and leaves out a portion. Here the sample spans approximately 170,000 clones, 65% to 85% being singletons. What was sequenced was PBMCs. All receptors derive from a male donor in good health and CMV-seronegative. CDR3s include the opening cysteine and the closing phenylalanine or tryptophan. The D gene is left open where the match is weak.

>-|TRBV5-1
CASSLGADSPLHF
>TRBD1|TRBV27
CASGQTGGFVPQHF
>TRBD1|TRBV7-2
CASSPRQGRTDTQYF
>TRBD1|TRBV19
CASRQGAYEQYF
>-|TRBV21-1
CASHNPGQDITNEKLFF
>-|TRBV11-2
CASSTYRSYEQYF
>-|TRBV2
CARRDGNEKLFF
>-|TRBV5-1
CASSVTGLYEQYF
>-|TRBV5-1
CASSTLQDNEKLFF
>-|TRBV7-2
CASSLGQYTEAFF
>TRBD2|TRBV28
CASRRTSGSSYEQYF
>TRBD1|TRBV5-1
CASSPTRDRGGNTEAFF
>-|TRBV29-1
CSVVVSGANQPQHF
>TRBD2|TRBV28
CASTGLAFGRAGELFF
>-|TRBV18
CASSPSPGSYGYTF
>-|TRBV2
CASAEDRFNQPQHF
>TRBD1|TRBV7-9
CASSLAGGRTFF
>-|TRBV29-1
CSVVVAYEQYF
>TRBD1|TRBV5-1
CASSLDTGAGNTIYF
>TRBD2|TRBV5-1
CASSWMTSGEDTQYF
>-|TRBV9
CASSGQLFYGYTF
>TRBD1|TRBV5-1
CASSSTGTGNTEAFF
>-|TRBV14
CASSQDRGYGYTF
>TRBD1|TRBV4-2
CASSQEEATGPYEQYF
>TRBD1|TRBV7-8
CASSWTGATGELFF
>-|TRBV7-9
CASSFREVSSADTQYF
>TRBD1|TRBV6-5
CASRGTGRNTEAFF
>-|TRBV27
CASRGGRYSYEQYF
>-|TRBV18
CASSPSTRAISYEQYF
>-|TRBV19
CATSGGVRNSPLHF
>-|TRBV5-4
CASSNAPPVTF
>TRBD1|TRBV4-1
CASSQVQGALGNQPQHF
>TRBD2|TRBV27
CASSSPRMSGEETQYF
>TRBD1|TRBV9
CASSVEPTGGGGNTIYF
>-|TRBV6-6
CASSYGGGLRDEQYF
>-|TRBV4-3
CASSQEWTEEWPQHF
>-|TRBV5-5
CASSFIIGGADTQYF
>TRBD1|TRBV28
CASSPPRGYRNQPQHF
>TRBD2|TRBV6-1
CASSAPVTGLASEQYF
>-|TRBV6-6
CASSFQEGRNQPQHF
>TRBD2|TRBV7-2
CASSLAGTSSYEQYF
>-|TRBV7-3
CASSRYPRTVSTDTQYF
>-|TRBV7-9
CASSFQGALGNIQYF
>TRBD1|TRBV4-2
CASSHTGGATYEQYF
>TRBD1|TRBV29-1
CSVATGPSNTGELFF
>-|TRBV7-3
CASSLRGQGPPDGYTF
>-|TRBV27
CASRTPGDLGQYF
>TRBD1|TRBV7-3
CASSPGTGRGYTF
>TRBD2|TRBV6-5
CASSYSTSGREDTQYF
>-|TRBV7-7
CASSSQRGHGGELFF
>-|TRBV19
CASSIPTGAKNIQYF
>-|TRBV4-1
CASSQGPGTNEKLFF
>-|TRBV28
CASLGAGQPYEQYF